These 16 T cell receptor beta chains came from one sample sequenced in a study of early T cells in non-severe SARS-CoV-2 infection. TCRdb ran MiXCR on the 5' RACE reads and lists one entry per CDR3 protein. Altogether tens of thousands of distinct CDR3 sequences are present, more than 10% being singletons, with the ten largest covering roughly 3.1%. The specimen was whole blood. The receptors stem from an adult who was a healthcare worker with PCR-confirmed SARS-CoV-2 infection or an uninfected control (not recorded which).

The genes are TRBV5-4 and TRBJ2-1; unclear D gene. V dropped 0 bases and J dropped 3 bases, with 4 bases sitting between them. The CDR3 is 13 amino acids. Germline CDR1 is SGHNT and CDR2 is YYREEE (reference sequence). In DNA form, the CDR3 reads TGTGCCAGCAGCTTGGTGCTCTACAATGAGCAGTTCTTC. It encodes CASSLVLYNEQFF.

The table lists this clonotype with many counts. The V call is TRBV27, the J call TRBJ2-3; D is uncertain. Germline CDR1 reads MNHEY; CDR2 reads SMNVEV (reference sequence). The CDR3 is made up of 13 amino acids. The V gene lost 7 bases and the J gene lost 0 bases, with 8 bases spanning the gap. The CDR3 DNA sequence: TGTGCCAGCACCTCCGCGAGCACAGATACGCAGTATTTT. Residues: CASTSASTDTQYF.

This chain links TRBV12-3 or TRBV12-4 with TRBJ2-7, with 14 bases lining up with TRBD2. The J segment lost 4 bases and the V segment lost 5 bases, leaving 4 bases of the junction unmatched. This CDR3 spans 15 amino acids. CDR3 sequence (DNA): TGTGCCAGCAGTGCCGGGACTAGCGGGGGTTACGAGCAGTACTTC. This codes for CASSAGTSGGYEQYF.

This clonotype has more than one count but fewer than ten. The chain has TRBV11-2 and TRBJ1-1, with D possibly matching TRBD1 (5 bases). The V end was cut by 2 bases, the J end by 0 bases, with 10 bases between. Germline CDR1 and CDR2: SGHAT and FQNNGV. The CDR3 has 15 amino acids. The CDR3 reads CASSLIQAMNTEAFF. DNA of the CDR3: TGTGCCAGCAGCTTAATACAGGCTATGAACACTGAAGCTTTCTTT.

By sample fraction, this clonotype is medium-sized (0.01 to 0.1%). The J gene is TRBJ2-1, the V gene TRBV29-1; 11 positions match TRBD2. Losses at the gene ends were 7 bases for V and 0 bases for J; bases not matched to a gene: 2. Germline V gives CDR1 SQVTM, CDR2 ANQGSEA. The CDR3 contains 14 residues. CDR3 bases: TGCAGCGGAGGACTAGCGGGCTCCTACAATGAGCAGTTCTTC. Its translation: CSGGLAGSYNEQFF.

The J gene is TRBJ2-7, the V gene TRBV7-8, with 11 bases aligning to TRBD2. V trimming: 3 bases; J trimming: 4 bases; junction bases outside the gene matches: 8. The CDR3 covers 16 residues. Germline V gene lookup returns CDR1 SGHVS and CDR2 FQNEAQ. The CDR3 is CASSFAETSGIYEQYF. The CDR3 coding sequence is TGTGCCAGCAGCTTCGCCGAGACTAGCGGGATTTACGAGCAGTACTTC.

V gene TRBV9 combines with J gene TRBJ2-3; D is perhaps TRBD2 (5 bases). The germline CDR1 and CDR2 sequences are SGDLS and YYNGEE. The CDR3 loop spans 16 amino acids. Trimming stripped 1 base from V and 1 base from J, with 13 bases between. For the CDR3, the DNA is TGTGCCAGCAGCGTATTCTCTAGCACCCGCACAGATACGCAGTATTTT. Its translation is CASSVFSSTRTDTQYF.

In its sample, this clonotype was seen a few times. This chain uses TRBV3-1 with TRBJ2-1; a possible D gene is TRBD2 (5 bases). This CDR3 is built from 18 residues. Trimming took off 0 bases at V and 1 base at J, with 16 bases between the two ends. Germline V gives CDR1 LGHDT, CDR2 YNNKEL (reference sequence). CDR3 sequence: CASSQDRGAVVSYNEQFF. The DNA of the CDR3 is TGTGCCAGCAGCCAAGATCGGGGAGCGGTCGTTTCCTACAATGAGCAGTTCTTC.

This chain connects TRBV6-5 to TRBJ2-1, with 11 bases aligning to TRBD2. Germline CDR1 MNHEY, CDR2 SVGAGI. The CDR3 is 15 amino acids. V shed 6 bases and J 4 bases; nucleotides not matched to a gene: 5. CDR3 loop: CASSPLAGGYNEQFF. The CDR3 DNA reads TGTGCCAGCAGCCCTCTAGCGGGAGGTTACAATGAGCAGTTCTTC.

The chain joins TRBV5-1 to TRBJ1-2, with D perhaps matching TRBD1 (6 bases). The CDR3 consists of 14 residues. Per germline, CDR1 SGHRS and CDR2 YFSETQ. Between the trimmed V and J ends, which lost 4 bases and 5 bases, there was a span of 15 bases. CDR3 nucleotide sequence: TGCGCCAGCAGCCCCGGACACCAGGGGTATGGCTACACCTTC. Translation gives CASSPGHQGYGYTF.

This clonotype was seen only a few times. One junction end disagrees with the germline gene, perhaps due to a read error. The chain combines TRBV9 with TRBJ2-3; weak D call: TRBD2 (6 bases). The germline CDR1 and CDR2 sequences are SGDLS and YYNGEE. The CDR3 has 12 residues. This chain's CDR3 is CASSAQPGLPSF. The CDR3, as DNA: TGTGCCAGCAGCGCCCAACCGGGACTCCCGAGTTTT. The entire variable domain, with the rest obtained from reference TRBV9 and TRBJ2-3, is as follows: DSGVTQTPKHLITATGQRVTLRCSPRSGDLSVYWYQQSLDQGLQFLIQYYNGEERAKGNILERFSAQQFPDLHSELNLSSLELGDSALYFCASSAQPGLPSFGPGTRLTVL.

Only a few counts were recorded for this clonotype. The chain has TRBV12-3 or TRBV12-4 and TRBJ2-1; a weak D match, TRBD2 (6 bases). Trimming pared 5 bases from V and 8 bases from J, leaving 13 bases between. The CDR3 length is 13 residues. The CDR3 loop reads CASSPEGVDEQFF. In DNA, the CDR3 is TGTGCCAGCAGTCCGGAGGGTGTGGATGAGCAGTTCTTC.

This clonotype appeared many times. At one end the junction does not follow the germline gene, possibly because of a read error. The rearrangement links TRBV7-9 to TRBJ1-1; 7 bases are a match to TRBD1. Germline V gives CDR1 SEHNR, CDR2 FQNEAQ (reference sequence). There are 14 residues in the CDR3. The CDR3 here is CASSLAAGGTEAFF. In nucleotides, the CDR3 is TGTGCCAGCAGCCTAGCCGCAGGGGGCACTGAAGCTTTCTTT.

The sample holds one count of this clonotype. One end of the junction does not line up with germline, which may come from a read error. The chain links TRBV11-2 to TRBJ1-6, with TRBD1 as a possible D gene (5 bases). Per germline, CDR1 SGHAT and CDR2 FQNNGV. The CDR3 is 14 amino acids. The CDR3 nucleotides read TGTGCCAGCAGCTTAGATCCAGGGAATTCACACCTCCACTTT. It specifies CASSLDPGNSHLHF.

This clonotype was counted between two and nine times. The CDR3 DNA is TGTGCCAGCAGTGCCGATATGGCCTACGAGCAGTACTTC. Translation: CASSADMAYEQYF. The chain couples TRBV6-1 to TRBJ2-7; D gene ambiguous. The V end lost 4 bases, the J end lost 2 bases, and 9 bases lay between the germline ends. CDR1 is MNHNS, CDR2 SASEGT, per germline. The CDR3 has 13 residues.

This clonotype was observed a few times. This chain links TRBV7-9 with TRBJ2-1; D gene ambiguous. V was trimmed by 5 bases and J by 5 bases, leaving 16 bases between them. Germline-derived CDR1 and CDR2 are SEHNR and FQNEAQ (reference sequence). The CDR3 extends over 15 amino acids. The DNA for the CDR3 is TGTGCCAGCAGCAGATTGGCTCCTCTGGACAATGAGCAGTTCTTC. Translating gives CASSRLAPLDNEQFF.